Shown below are 28 T cell receptor beta chains from a single sample sequenced in a study of T cell repertoires in cytomegalovirus infection. TCRdb ran MiXCR on the reads and lists one entry per CDR3 protein. The sample lists 350,000 to 450,000 distinct CDR3 sequences; roughly 20% were seen once. Sample: PBMCs. The receptors stem from a human donor in good health (CMV status not recorded). Some clones in this sample may be carry-over from other donors' samples.

This clonotype was counted ten times or more. The gene calls are TRBV5-5 and TRBJ2-7; D is undetermined. Per germline, CDR1 SGHKS and CDR2 YYEKEE (reference sequence). The CDR3 has 12 amino acids. Between the trimmed V and J ends, which lost 4 bases and 4 bases, there was a span of 9 bases. The CDR3 sequence: CASSPDRYEQYF. CDR3 bases: TGTGCCAGCAGCCCGGACCGTTACGAGCAGTACTTC. The full variable domain, its missing parts supplied by reference TRBV5-5 and TRBJ2-7, is DAGVTQSPTHLIKTRGQQVTLRCSPISGHKSVSWYQQVLGQGPQFIFQYYEKEERGRGNFPDRFSARQFPNYSSELNVNALLLGDSALYLCASSPDRYEQYFGPGTRLTVT.

The chain has TRBV12-3 or TRBV12-4 and TRBJ2-1; D gene ambiguous. V dropped 1 base and J dropped 9 bases, with 13 bases sitting between them. The CDR3 runs to 14 residues. The CDR3 protein is CASSLGWAGSEQFF. The CDR3, as DNA: TGTGCCAGCAGTTTAGGTTGGGCTGGCAGTGAGCAGTTCTTC.

V gene TRBV20-1 combines with J gene TRBJ2-4; either TRBD1 or TRBD2 may supply D (5 bases each). The V and J ends lost 0 bases and 4 bases respectively, with 19 bases between them. The CDR3 extends over 17 amino acids. CDR1 is DFQATT and CDR2 is SNEGSKA in the germline V gene (reference sequence). Written as DNA, the CDR3 is TGCAGTGCTAGAGATAGAACAGGAGCGGTTGATAAAAACATTCAGTACTTC. This encodes CSARDRTGAVDKNIQYF.

This clonotype was detected a few times. The chain uses TRBV10-3 and TRBJ2-3, with D unresolved. Germline CDR1 and CDR2: ENHRY and SYGVKD. V was shortened by 6 bases and J by 0 bases, with 10 bases between the two germline ends. The CDR3 is made up of 14 amino acids. CDR3 nucleotides: TGTGCCATCAGCCCAACAGTGAGCACAGATACGCAGTATTTT. Translating it yields CAISPTVSTDTQYF.

This clonotype was seen a handful of times. The chain couples TRBV18 to TRBJ1-4; D is ambiguous. The CDR3 is 13 amino acids. Trimming removed 5 bases from V and 7 bases from J, with 11 bases in between. Germline V gene lookup returns CDR1 KGHSH and CDR2 LQKENI. In DNA, the CDR3 is TGTGCCAGCTCAAGTGAGAAAAGTGAAAAACTGTTTTTT. This translates into CASSSEKSEKLFF. Full variable domain (missing parts from reference TRBV18 and TRBJ1-4): NAGVMQNPRHLVRRRGQEARLRCSPMKGHSHVYWYRQLPEEGLKFMVYLQKENIIDESGMPKERFSAEFPKEGPSILRIQQVVRGDSAAYFCASSSEKSEKLFFGSGTQLSVL.

The chain joins TRBV3-1 to TRBJ2-7, with TRBD1 matching over 7 bases. The V segment lost 1 base and the J segment 8 bases; nucleotides outside the gene matches: 11. The CDR3 is 15 amino acids. In germline, CDR1 is LGHDT, CDR2 YNNKEL (reference sequence). The DNA for the CDR3 is TGTGCCAGCAGCCAAGCCGGTGGACAGGCCGGGAAGCAGTACTTC. Protein product: CASSQAGGQAGKQYF.

In this sample, this clonotype turned up a few times. CDR3 loop: CSVRLASETQYF. The CDR3 nucleotides are TGCAGCGTTCGGCTAGCATCAGAGACCCAGTACTTC. The chain joins TRBV29-1 to TRBJ2-5; a weak D match, TRBD2 (5 bases). The germline V and J ends were trimmed by 5 bases and 4 bases, with 11 bases remaining between them. Per germline, CDR1 SQVTM and CDR2 ANQGSEA. The CDR3 is made up of 12 amino acids.

This rearrangement joins TRBV7-9 to TRBJ2-7; perhaps TRBD2 as D (6 bases). Germline assignment: CDR1 SEHNR and CDR2 FQNEAQ (reference sequence). The CDR3 extends over 14 amino acids. V lost 3 bases, J lost 0 bases, and 9 bases lay in between. The CDR3 DNA is TGTGCCAGCAGCTTTAGCGGCCTCTCCTACGAGCAGTACGTC. As protein: CASSFSGLSYEQYV.

The rearrangement joins TRBV11-2 to TRBJ2-1; D remains unclear. Looked up from germline, CDR1 is SGHAT and CDR2 is FQNNGV. The CDR3 consists of 17 residues. V lost 4 bases to trimming and J lost 0 bases, with 16 bases between them. The CDR3, as DNA: TGTGCCAGCAGCTGGTCTTCTACCCGGAGCTCCTACAATGAGCAGTTCTTC. It encodes CASSWSSTRSSYNEQFF.

The V gene is TRBV3-1, the J gene TRBJ1-2, with D possibly matching TRBD1 (6 bases). Trimming cost V 8 bases and J 7 bases, with 14 bases left between them. CDR1 is LGHDT, CDR2 YNNKEL, per germline (reference sequence). The CDR3 is made up of 12 amino acids. The CDR3 sequence is CASYRGGGGYTF. In DNA, the CDR3 is TGTGCCAGCTATAGAGGGGGAGGTGGCTACACCTTC.

The table lists this clonotype with many counts. This chain uses TRBV7-8 with TRBJ2-3; D is uncertain. Germline V gene lookup returns CDR1 SGHVS and CDR2 FQNEAQ. The CDR3 totals 14 residues. V was trimmed by 5 bases and J by 0 bases, leaving 9 bases between them. The CDR3 coding sequence is TGTGCCAGCAGCAACTATCAGAGCACAGATACGCAGTATTTT. This translates into CASSNYQSTDTQYF.

CDR3 amino acids: CASSFGGVRLAASYEQYF. The CDR3 region has the DNA TGTGCCAGCAGCTTCGGTGGCGTGAGACTAGCGGCCTCCTACGAGCAGTACTTC. The chain carries TRBV11-2 and TRBJ2-7, with 9 bases identical to TRBD2. The CDR3 is 18 amino acids. Germline CDR1 is SGHAT and CDR2 is FQNNGV. The J segment lost 0 bases and the V segment lost 3 bases, leaving 12 bases of the junction unmatched.

The genes are TRBV24-1 and TRBJ1-5, with D tentatively TRBD1 (5 bases). Germline-derived CDR1 and CDR2 are KGHDR and SFDVKD. V lost 3 bases, J lost 6 bases, and 17 bases lay in between. This CDR3 is 16 amino acids long. CDR3 DNA: TGTGCCACCAGTGATGGGCGACAGAAAGCAGGTCAGCCCCAGCATTTT. Amino acids: CATSDGRQKAGQPQHF.

This clonotype was observed many times. The rearrangement links TRBV12-3 or TRBV12-4 to TRBJ2-1; the D gene is possibly TRBD2 (5 bases). The V and J ends lost 5 bases and 2 bases respectively, with 13 bases between them. This CDR3 has 15 amino acids. The CDR3 bases are TGTGCCAGCAGTCGAACACAGACTACCTACAATGAGCAGTTCTTC. Translation gives CASSRTQTTYNEQFF.

The table lists this clonotype with many counts. The chain is built from TRBV7-2 and TRBJ1-4; no reliable D call. Germline V gives CDR1 SGHTA, CDR2 FQGNSA. The CDR3 has 14 amino acids. V was pared by 3 bases and J by 5 bases, with 10 bases between. The CDR3 nucleotides read TGTGCCAGCAGCTTCAATGCCCCAAATGAAAAACTGTTTTTT. Its protein is CASSFNAPNEKLFF. Supplemented by reference TRBV7-2 and TRBJ1-4, the full variable domain reads GAGVSQSPSNKVTEKGKDVELRCDPISGHTALYWYRQSLGQGLEFLIYFQGNSAPDKSGLPSDRFSAERTGGSVSTLTIQRTQQEDSAVYLCASSFNAPNEKLFFGSGTQLSVL.

Of note for this clonotype: A read error may produce the germline difference seen at one junction end. The genes are TRBV7-2 and TRBJ2-1, with 10 bases fitting TRBD2. Germline V lookup: CDR1 SGHTA, CDR2 FQGNSA. The CDR3 sequence is 15 residues long. CDR3 in amino acids: CASSLAGADYNEQFF. CDR3 coding DNA: TGTGCCAGCAGCCTAGCGGGGGCGGACTACAATGAGCAGTTCTTC.

V gene TRBV29-1 combines with J gene TRBJ1-1, with TRBD1 as a possible D gene (5 bases). Trimming cost V 6 bases and J 5 bases, with 16 bases left between them. CDR3 length: 13 residues. Germline V gene data show CDR1 as SQVTM and CDR2 as ANQGSEA. The CDR3 DNA reads TGCAGCGTGGAGGCAGGGAGGTGGACTGAAGCTTTCTTT. Its translation: CSVEAGRWTEAFF.

The V gene is TRBV5-1, the J gene TRBJ2-7; 11 bases agree with TRBD2. Germline V lookup: CDR1 SGHRS, CDR2 YFSETQ. This CDR3 region has 15 residues. Trimming took 4 bases from V and 2 from J; bases not matched to a gene: 5. The CDR3 bases are TGCGCCAGCAGCATAGCTAGCGGGAGGACCTACGAGCAGTACTTC. Amino acids: CASSIASGRTYEQYF.

This clonotype was picked up many times. V gene TRBV12-3 or TRBV12-4 combines with J gene TRBJ2-7; 7 bases align to TRBD1. Germline trimming cut 0 bases from V and 8 bases from J; bases unmatched to any gene: 4. The CDR3 extends over 13 amino acids. Here the CDR3 DNA reads TGTGCCAGCAGTTTAGCCTGGGACAGACAGCAGTACTTC. Amino acids: CASSLAWDRQQYF.

This clonotype was detected ten times or more. The gene calls are TRBV5-4 and TRBJ2-5; 8 nucleotides line up with TRBD2. Germline CDR1 SGHNT, CDR2 YYREEE (reference sequence). With 3 bases clipped from V and 1 base from J, the junction kept 8 bases outside the gene matches. The CDR3 is made up of 16 amino acids. The CDR3 sequence: CASSSSGTRGQETQYF. DNA for the CDR3: TGTGCCAGCAGCTCGAGCGGGACTAGGGGCCAAGAGACCCAGTACTTC.

The sample holds a few counts of this clonotype. This chain joins TRBV18 and TRBJ2-3; D call uncertain. This CDR3 comprises 13 residues. The V gene lost 0 bases and the J gene lost 9 bases, with 10 bases spanning the gap. Per the germline V gene, CDR1 is KGHSH and CDR2 is LQKENI. CDR3 amino acids: CASSPPTVPTQYF. The CDR3 bases are TGTGCCAGCTCACCACCAACGGTTCCAACGCAGTATTTT.

The chain couples TRBV9 to TRBJ2-3, with no clear D. CDR1 is SGDLS, CDR2 YYNGEE, per germline. This CDR3 region has 14 residues. Trimming removed 3 bases from V and 8 bases from J, with 16 bases in between. The CDR3 sequence is CASSADGMGTTQYF. DNA of the CDR3: TGTGCCAGCAGCGCGGATGGGATGGGCACTACGCAGTATTTT. Variable domain in full (rest from reference TRBV9 and TRBJ2-3): DSGVTQTPKHLITATGQRVTLRCSPRSGDLSVYWYQQSLDQGLQFLIQYYNGEERAKGNILERFSAQQFPDLHSELNLSSLELGDSALYFCASSADGMGTTQYFGPGTRLTVL.

This clonotype has just a few counts. The chain has TRBV20-1 and TRBJ2-7; either TRBD1 or TRBD2 may supply D (5 bases each). The V end lost 3 bases, the J end lost 0 bases, and 15 bases lay between the germline ends. Germline V gene sequence: CDR1 DFQATT, CDR2 SNEGSKA (reference sequence). The CDR3 contains 15 residues. The CDR3 nucleotides read TGCAGTGCTAGCCGGGGACGGTACAGCTCCTACGAGCAGTACTTC. It yields the protein CSASRGRYSSYEQYF.

The V and J genes are TRBV25-1 and TRBJ2-5; D is unresolved. V was trimmed by 1 base and J by 7 bases, leaving 10 bases between them. The CDR3 is made up of 13 amino acids. Germline V lookup: CDR1 MGHDK, CDR2 SYGVNS. This CDR3 is CASSEFNSVTQYF. DNA of the CDR3: TGTGCCAGCAGTGAATTCAACAGCGTGACCCAGTACTTC.

This clonotype appeared a few times. This chain joins TRBV20-1 and TRBJ2-2, with 7 bases aligning to TRBD1. The V segment lost 2 bases and the J segment 4 bases; nucleotides outside the gene matches: 10. Looked up from germline, CDR1 is DFQATT and CDR2 is SNEGSKA (reference sequence). The CDR3 has 16 amino acids. CDR3: CSARKTGFRATGELFF. CDR3 DNA sequence: TGCAGTGCTAGAAAGACAGGGTTTCGTGCCACCGGGGAGCTGTTTTTT.

The table lists this clonotype with a few counts. J is TRBJ2-1 and V is TRBV20-1; D not certain. The CDR3 sequence is 14 residues long. Trimming shortened V by 4 bases and J by 2 bases, and 12 bases separated the two germline ends. Germline V gene sequence: CDR1 DFQATT, CDR2 SNEGSKA (reference sequence). CDR3: CSANRGSAYNEQFF. The CDR3 coding sequence is TGCAGTGCTAACCGAGGTAGTGCCTACAATGAGCAGTTCTTC.

The chain's CDR3 is CASTRDRWNTEAFF. Written as DNA, the CDR3 is TGTGCCAGCACGCGGGACAGGTGGAACACTGAAGCTTTCTTT. V is TRBV2 and J is TRBJ1-1; 8 nucleotides align to TRBD1. Unmatched junction bases numbered 5, after V lost 7 bases and J lost 1 base. Germline lookup yields CDR1 SNHLY and CDR2 FYNNEI. CDR3 size: 14 residues.

In its sample, this clonotype was seen many times. CDR3 nucleotides: TGTGCCATCAGTGATCTGGTTGTCAATCAGCCCCAGCATTTT. Its translation is CAISDLVVNQPQHF. V gene TRBV10-3 combines with J gene TRBJ1-5; D unresolved. The germline V and J ends were trimmed by 3 bases and 3 bases, with 9 bases remaining between them. Germline values: CDR1 ENHRY, CDR2 SYGVKD. CDR3 length: 14 residues.